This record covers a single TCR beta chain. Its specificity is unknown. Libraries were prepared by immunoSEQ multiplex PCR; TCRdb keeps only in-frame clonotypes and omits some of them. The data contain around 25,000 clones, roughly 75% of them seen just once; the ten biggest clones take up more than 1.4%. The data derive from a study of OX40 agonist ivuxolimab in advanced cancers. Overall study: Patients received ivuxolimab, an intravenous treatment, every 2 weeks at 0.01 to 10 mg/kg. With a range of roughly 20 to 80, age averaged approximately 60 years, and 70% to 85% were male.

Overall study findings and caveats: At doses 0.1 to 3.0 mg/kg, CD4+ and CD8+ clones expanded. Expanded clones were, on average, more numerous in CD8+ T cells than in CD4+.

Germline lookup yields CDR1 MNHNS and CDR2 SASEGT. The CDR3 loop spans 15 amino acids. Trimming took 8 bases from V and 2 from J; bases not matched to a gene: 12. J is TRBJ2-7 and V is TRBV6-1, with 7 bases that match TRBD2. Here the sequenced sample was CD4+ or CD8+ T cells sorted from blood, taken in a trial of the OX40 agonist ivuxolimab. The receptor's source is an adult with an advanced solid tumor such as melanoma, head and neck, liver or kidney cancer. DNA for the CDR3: TGTGCCAGCCTCAAGGGTCGCGGGAGCGCCTACGAGCAGTACTTC. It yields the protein CASLKGRGSAYEQYF.